These 22 T cell receptor beta chains were all obtained from the same sample, sequenced in a study of early T cells in non-severe SARS-CoV-2 infection. In TCRdb, the 5' RACE reads were re-called with MiXCR into one record per CDR3 protein. The repertoire holds around 70,000 distinct CDR3 sequences, with roughly a sixth as singletons. What was sequenced was whole blood. The receptor source for this set is an adult who was a healthcare worker with PCR-confirmed SARS-CoV-2 infection or an uninfected control (not recorded which).

A few counts support this clonotype. The chain links TRBV24-1 to TRBJ1-6; D gene unclear. V lost 2 bases, J lost 5 bases, and 6 bases lay in between. Germline loops: CDR1 KGHDR, CDR2 SFDVKD. CDR3 length: 14 residues. CDR3 in amino acids: CATSDSVDNSPLHF. The CDR3 DNA follows: TGTGCCACCAGTGATTCAGTGGATAATTCACCCCTCCACTTT.

This chain uses TRBV5-1 with TRBJ2-1; TRBD1 matches 9 bases. Per germline, CDR1 SGHRS and CDR2 YFSETQ. This CDR3 comprises 15 residues. The trim removed 1 base at V and 10 bases at J, leaving 9 bases unmatched. For the CDR3, the DNA is TGCGCCAGCAGCTTGTGGACAGGGGTAAGAGAGGAGCAGTTCTTC. The encoded protein is CASSLWTGVREEQFF.

This clonotype has just a few counts. The V call is TRBV6-2 or TRBV6-3, the J call TRBJ2-7; 7 nucleotides match TRBD2. The V and J ends lost 4 bases and 0 bases, in that order; junction bases with no gene match: 3. CDR1 is MNHEY and CDR2 is SVGEGT in the germline V gene. The CDR3 runs 14 residues. The CDR3 DNA follows: TGTGCCAGCAGTTTAGCGGGCCTCTCCTACGAGCAGTACTTC. The encoded protein is CASSLAGLSYEQYF.

V gene TRBV24-1 combines with J gene TRBJ2-3; D is undetermined. Looked up from germline, CDR1 is KGHDR and CDR2 is SFDVKD. The V and J ends lost 0 bases and 5 bases respectively, with 8 bases between them. The CDR3 consists of 14 residues. The CDR3 spells CATSDLAWGDTQYF. The DNA for the CDR3 is TGTGCCACCAGTGATTTGGCATGGGGAGATACGCAGTATTTT.

This rearrangement joins TRBV28 to TRBJ2-7; D is unresolved. The CDR3 length is 15 residues. V dropped 1 base and J dropped 2 bases, with 12 bases sitting between them. Germline V CDR1 and CDR2: MDHEN, SYDVKM. The CDR3: CASSLYGDPTYEQYF. The CDR3 region has the DNA TGTGCCAGCAGTTTATATGGCGATCCGACCTACGAGCAGTACTTC.

The V gene is TRBV15, the J gene TRBJ2-5; tentative D call: TRBD2 (6 bases). In germline, CDR1 is LNHNV, CDR2 YYDKDF (reference sequence). Trimming stripped 6 bases from V and 4 bases from J, with 24 bases between. This CDR3 is built from 17 residues. The CDR3 DNA is TGTGCCACCAGTCATCGGAGGGGAGCAGGTAGTCGAGAGACCCAGTACTTC. Its translation: CATSHRRGAGSRETQYF.

V and J are TRBV29-1 and TRBJ2-3; D possibly corresponds to TRBD2 (5 bases). The germline V and J ends were trimmed by 0 bases and 2 bases, with 15 bases remaining between them. Germline loops: CDR1 SQVTM, CDR2 ANQGSEA. This CDR3 spans 16 amino acids. The CDR3 DNA reads TGCAGCGTTGAAGATTTGGGAGTAGAGTTCACAGATACGCAGTATTTT. It specifies CSVEDLGVEFTDTQYF.

There are a few counts of this clonotype. This chain uses TRBV2 with TRBJ1-1; D may be TRBD1 (5 bases). From germline, CDR1 is SNHLY and CDR2 FYNNEI. V lost 3 bases, J lost 4 bases, and 9 bases lay in between. The CDR3 contains 13 residues. CDR3 nucleotide sequence: TGTGCCAGCAGTGACCAGGGTTTCACTGAAGCTTTCTTT. This translates into CASSDQGFTEAFF.

This clonotype was seen a few times. The CDR3 loop is CASSQKNIQYF. The CDR3 bases are TGTGCCAGCAGCCAGAAAAACATTCAGTACTTC. This chain joins TRBV27 and TRBJ2-4; D is undetermined. Germline values: CDR1 MNHEY, CDR2 SMNVEV (reference sequence). The V gene lost 6 bases and the J gene lost 4 bases, with 4 bases spanning the gap. The CDR3 totals 11 residues.

This clonotype was counted only a few times. V and J are TRBV9 and TRBJ1-2, with D unclear. V lost 0 bases to trimming and J lost 3 bases, with 6 bases between them. CDR3 length: 13 residues. Germline V gene data show CDR1 as SGDLS and CDR2 as YYNGEE. The CDR3 spells CASSVELHYGYTF. The CDR3 DNA follows: TGTGCCAGCAGCGTAGAACTCCACTATGGCTACACCTTC.

The J gene is TRBJ2-3, the V gene TRBV20-1, with TRBD1 identical over 8 bases. V shed 6 bases and J 4 bases; nucleotides not matched to a gene: 6. The CDR3 consists of 13 residues. Germline values: CDR1 DFQATT, CDR2 SNEGSKA (reference sequence). CDR3 in amino acids: CSAMPGGSDTQYF. The DNA for the CDR3 is TGCAGTGCCATGCCAGGGGGCTCAGATACGCAGTATTTT.

This clonotype was seen many times. The rearrangement links TRBV29-1 to TRBJ2-5; 7 bases agree with TRBD2. Looked up from germline, CDR1 is SQVTM and CDR2 is ANQGSEA. The CDR3 has 12 amino acids. The CDR3 DNA follows: TGCACCGCCGCCCGCGGGGGAGAGACCCAGTACTTC. It translates to CTAARGGETQYF.

This clonotype was found many times. The rearrangement joins TRBV29-1 to TRBJ2-4; 7 nucleotides align to TRBD2. Germline-derived CDR1 and CDR2 are SQVTM and ANQGSEA. There are 13 residues in the CDR3. Trimming at V came to 5 bases and at J to 3 bases, leaving 4 bases not matched to a gene. CDR3 region: CSVREAGKNIQYF. The CDR3 DNA sequence: TGCAGCGTTCGGGAGGCAGGCAAAAACATTCAGTACTTC.

This clonotype appeared a few times. Here the CDR3 DNA reads TGCGCCAGCAGCCCCCGGGGCTGGGACGAGCAGTACTTC. Its translation: CASSPRGWDEQYF. J is TRBJ2-7 and V is TRBV5-1; possibly TRBD1 or TRBD2 for D (5 bases each). This CDR3 contains 13 residues. Trimming left V 4 bases short and J 5 bases short, with 13 bases between. Germline V gene lookup returns CDR1 SGHRS and CDR2 YFSETQ.

This clonotype appeared many times. V is TRBV6-6 and J is TRBJ2-1; 7 bases fit TRBD1. CDR1 is MNHNY and CDR2 is SVGAGI in the germline V gene (reference sequence). The CDR3 totals 13 residues. V trimming: 4 bases; J trimming: 8 bases; junction bases outside the gene matches: 5. The CDR3 loop is CASSLTGLDEQFF. Written as DNA, the CDR3 is TGTGCCAGCAGTTTGACAGGGTTGGATGAGCAGTTCTTC.

This clonotype appeared a few times. The V and J genes are TRBV6-5 and TRBJ2-3; maybe TRBD2 (5 bases). Germline-derived CDR1 and CDR2 are MNHEY and SVGAGI. The CDR3 sequence is 16 residues long. V was cut by 7 bases and J by 0 bases, with 17 bases left in between. The CDR3 bases are TGTGCCAGCAATGCCCTGAGGGCGACTAGCACAGATACGCAGTATTTT. This codes for CASNALRATSTDTQYF.

This chain connects TRBV4-1 to TRBJ2-3; 10 nucleotides match TRBD2. Germline V CDR1 and CDR2: MGHRA, YSYEKL. The V segment lost 0 bases and the J segment 2 bases; nucleotides outside the gene matches: 8. This CDR3 has 18 amino acids. The CDR3 region has the DNA TGCGCCAGCAGCCAAGATCCTAGGACTAGCGGTTACACAGATACGCAGTATTTT. Residues: CASSQDPRTSGYTDTQYF.

V usage is TRBV12-2 and J usage is TRBJ2-2. TRBV12-2 is annotated as a pseudogene. This CDR3 is built from 14 residues. CDR3 bases: TGTGCAAGTCGCGGTGTATCGAGCACCGGGGAGCTGTTTTTT. Protein: CASRGVSSTGELFF.

This chain joins TRBV5-1 and TRBJ2-7; 12 bases are shared with TRBD1. Germline-derived CDR1 and CDR2 are SGHRS and YFSETQ. The V and J ends lost 2 bases and 3 bases, in that order; junction bases with no gene match: 12. The CDR3 has 18 residues. DNA of the CDR3: TGCGCCAGCAGCTTTGATGGGACAGGGGGCGACTATGTCTACGAGCAGTACTTC. Protein product: CASSFDGTGGDYVYEQYF.

This chain connects TRBV20-1 to TRBJ2-2, with 10 bases aligning to TRBD2. Germline values: CDR1 DFQATT, CDR2 SNEGSKA (reference sequence). This CDR3 spans 15 amino acids. J lost 1 base, V lost 4 bases, and 3 bases had no gene match. CDR3 amino acids: CSAKPSGRNTGELFF. DNA of the CDR3: TGCAGTGCTAAGCCTAGCGGGAGGAACACCGGGGAGCTGTTTTTT.

This clonotype was counted between two and nine times. This chain uses TRBV28 with TRBJ2-7; D is uncertain. The germline gives CDR1 MDHEN, CDR2 SYDVKM. The V end lost 1 base, the J end lost 5 bases, and 3 bases lay between the germline ends. This CDR3 is 11 amino acids long. The CDR3 nucleotides read TGTGCCAGCAGTTTATCCAACGAGCAGTACTTC. Translating it yields CASSLSNEQYF.

At least ten counts were recorded for this clonotype. The chain employs TRBV9 and TRBJ2-5; 8 bases fit TRBD2. The junction had 9 bases not matched to a gene; V was cut back by 0 bases and J by 5 bases. The length of the CDR3 is 16 residues. Germline-derived CDR1 and CDR2 are SGDLS and YYNGEE. The DNA for the CDR3 is TGTGCCAGCAGCGTAGGAAAGACCAGCGGGAGTGAGACCCAGTACTTC. Protein: CASSVGKTSGSETQYF. Based on the CDR3 plus reference TRBV9 and TRBJ2-5, the full variable domain is DSGVTQTPKHLITATGQRVTLRCSPRSGDLSVYWYQQSLDQGLQFLIQYYNGEERAKGNILERFSAQQFPDLHSELNLSSLELGDSALYFCASSVGKTSGSETQYFGPGTRLLVL.